The subject of this entry is one TCR beta chain. The data were taken from a study of T cell changes during pregnancy in multiple sclerosis. The table came from immunoSEQ multiplex PCR; TCRdb's copy has only in-frame clones and leaves some out. Of around 110,000 clones listed, roughly nine tenths were seen once; the top ten hold 1.6%. The germline V gene encodes CDR1 KGHSH and CDR2 LQKENI. Trimming pared 6 bases from V and 0 bases from J, leaving 6 bases between. This CDR3 comprises 12 residues. This clonotype was obtained from a female donor with multiple sclerosis, enrolled in a pregnancy study. This chain uses TRBV18 with TRBJ2-7; tentatively, D is TRBD2 (5 bases). The sample in question was peripheral blood, obtained before pregnancy. The CDR3 sequence is CASSGSSYEQYF. CDR3 DNA: TGTGCCAGCTCGGGGAGCTCCTACGAGCAGTACTTC.